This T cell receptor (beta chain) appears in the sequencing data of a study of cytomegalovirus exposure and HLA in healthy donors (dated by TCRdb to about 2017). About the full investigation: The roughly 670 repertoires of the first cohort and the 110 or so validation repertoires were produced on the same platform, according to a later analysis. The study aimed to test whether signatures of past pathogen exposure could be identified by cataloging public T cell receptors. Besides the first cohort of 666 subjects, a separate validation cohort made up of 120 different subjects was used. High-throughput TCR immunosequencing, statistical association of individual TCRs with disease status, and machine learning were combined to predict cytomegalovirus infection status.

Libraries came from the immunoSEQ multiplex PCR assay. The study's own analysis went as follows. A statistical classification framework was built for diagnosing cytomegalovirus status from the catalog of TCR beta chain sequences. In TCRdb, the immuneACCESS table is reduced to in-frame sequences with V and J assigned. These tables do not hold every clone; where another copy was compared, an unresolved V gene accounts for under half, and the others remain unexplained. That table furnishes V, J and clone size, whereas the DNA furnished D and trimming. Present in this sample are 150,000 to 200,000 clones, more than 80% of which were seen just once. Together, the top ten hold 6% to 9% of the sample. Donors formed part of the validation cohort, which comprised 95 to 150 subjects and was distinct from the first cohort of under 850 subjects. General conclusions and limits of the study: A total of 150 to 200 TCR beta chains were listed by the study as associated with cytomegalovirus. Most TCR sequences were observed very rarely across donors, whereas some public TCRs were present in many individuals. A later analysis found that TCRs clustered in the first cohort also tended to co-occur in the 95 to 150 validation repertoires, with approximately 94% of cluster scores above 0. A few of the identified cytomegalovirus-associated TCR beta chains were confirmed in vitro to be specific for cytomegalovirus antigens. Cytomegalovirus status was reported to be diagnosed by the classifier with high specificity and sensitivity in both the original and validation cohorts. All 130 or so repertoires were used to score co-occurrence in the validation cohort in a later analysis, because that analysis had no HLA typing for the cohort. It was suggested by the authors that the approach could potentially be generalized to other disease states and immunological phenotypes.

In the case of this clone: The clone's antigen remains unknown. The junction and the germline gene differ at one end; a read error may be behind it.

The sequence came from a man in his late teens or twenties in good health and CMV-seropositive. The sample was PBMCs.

The CDR3 protein is CASSDRVVRDF. The nucleotide sequence reads TGTGCCAGCAGCGACAGGGTCGTGCGCGACTTC. The sequence links TRBV28 to TRBJ2-4; a stretch of 7 junction bases matches TRBD1. The CDR3 has 11 amino acids, counting the end cysteine and phenylalanine. Just CDR3 DNA is preserved here, 33 bases in frame from base 1. The germline V gene provides CDR1 MDHEN and CDR2 SYDVKM.